This TCR beta chain was sequenced for a study of blood T cells in healthy people across ages (dated by TCRdb to the mid-2010s). For context, the study as a whole: In model experiments, roughly one uniquely barcoded TCR beta cDNA molecule per two T cells was captured by template switching. Donors of different ages were randomly distributed across sequencing lanes to avoid experimental bias. Using deep sequencing normalized with unique cDNA molecular identifiers, the study measured how TCR beta repertoire diversity changes with age. The study analyzed two additional independent replicas of 1 million unique cDNA reads from the same blood draw for two donors, one aged 18 to 29 and one aged 80 or older. The donors were split into four age groups: young (average 16 years), middle-aged (about 40), aged (more than 55) and long-lived (over 80).

CDR1 is given as MNHEY and CDR2 as SVGAGI, both from the germline V gene. The CDR3 starts with the cysteine, ends with the phenylalanine, and has 13 residues. The only DNA kept is the CDR3, 39 bases in frame from the first base. V gives up 5 bases and J gives up 3 bases, and the segment between their germline ends measures 11 bases. The protocol used for the library was 5' RACE. Sequencing relied on an Illumina HiSeq 2500. A second about 7 to 11 cycle PCR used a sample-barcoded 5' primer and a J-beta primer mix. A template-switch 5' adaptor carrying 12 random nucleotides introduced a unique molecular identifier onto each TCR beta cDNA molecule. At least 2.5 million CDR3-containing paired-end reads were obtained from each sample. The Mint cDNA synthesis kit, primed by a TRBC-specific oligonucleotide, was used to synthesize first-strand cDNA from all RNA. Following uracil-DNA glycosylase treatment, all cDNA underwent a first 18-cycle PCR with the universal primers M1SS and BC2_uni_R. As for the authors' bioinformatics: Each sample was normalized by randomly selecting 1 million high-quality reads, each carrying a distinct molecular identifier. Instead of being binned into consensus sequences, reads with shared molecular identifiers were discarded. MiTCR, with a Q25 quality threshold and the strictest error-elimination algorithm, was used for CDR3 identification, clonotype clustering and error correction. A nonparametric unseen species model with Euler transformation was used to estimate lower-bound total TCR beta diversity. The public reads were run again by TCRdb, first through fastp at Q25 and then through MiXCR, and only productive beta chains were kept. Here each entry gathers all rows of one CDR3 protein and keeps the most common genes and DNA. TCRdb, rather than the study authors, made the V and J calls. Recorded for this sample are about a million distinct CDR3 sequences; less than 45% of them occurred a single time. The ten largest clones capture about an eighth of the sample.

This clonotype occurred a few times. What antigen it recognizes has not been identified. Base qualities were left out, and no much larger clone turns up one base away. Study-wide findings and limitations: Conclusive comparison of naive and antigen-experienced compartments was prevented by the profiling of bulk unsorted PBMCs. As age increased, observed TCR beta diversity per million T cells dropped in a roughly linear way, and a significant reduction was already evident by age roughly 40. Because donor CMV infection status was unknown, age-related changes in expanded clonotypes were potentially confounded. There was a strong correlation between observed TCR beta diversity and the percentage of naive T cells measured by flow cytometry. Estimates of total diversity based on one million sequenced T cells were considered lower bounds and underestimates. Compared with the aged group, the long-lived group had more naive CD4+ T cells, fewer expanded clones and increased TCR diversity, suggesting age selection.

The roughly 39 donors, aged 6 to 90 years, were systemically healthy Caucasian individuals from Russia. Each donor gave 8.5 to 10 milliliters of peripheral blood, collected into EDTA-treated Vacutainer tubes. Ficoll-Paque density-gradient centrifugation was used to isolate PBMCs, with at least 6 million obtained per sample. Total RNA, at least 6 micrograms per sample, was extracted from PBMCs with Trizol reagent. Naive CD45RAhigh/CD27high T cell percentages were measured by flow cytometry on a PBMC aliquot from every donor. This TCR derives from a man aged 18 to 30 in good health. The sequenced sample was blood. The chain is encoded by TRBV6-5 joined to TRBJ2-7; a weak D assignment points to TRBD1 (6 bases agree). The nucleotide sequence is TGTGCCAGCAGTCGGAGGACAGACTACGAGCAGTACTTC. This is translated as CASSRRTDYEQYF.